A selection of T cell receptor beta chains follows, all from one sample in a study of blood T cell repertoires in COVID-19. The data were produced by immunoSEQ multiplex PCR, yet TCRdb's version contains in-frame clones alone and is incomplete. This table has fewer than 250,000 clones, roughly 83% appearing once. Specimen: peripheral blood. The receptors were gathered from a woman in her 70s with active or convalescent COVID-19. Both conserved end residues are part of each CDR3. The D gene is left open where the match is weak. Clone size, where shown, is once, few, many, or a class for clones that have expanded.

>-|-|TRBV13|TRBJ2-5
CASSTHLQETQYF
TGTGCCAGCAGCACCCACCTACAGGAGACCCAGTACTTC
>-|-|TRBV19|TRBJ1-5
CASSPSREAYQPQHF
TGTGCCAGTAGTCCCTCCCGGGAGGCATATCAGCCCCAGCATTTT
>-|-|TRBV7-9|TRBJ1-1
CASSFRSGIPFF
TGTGCCAGCAGCTTCAGATCCGGGATCCCTTTCTTT
>-|-|TRBV5-1|TRBJ1-1
CASSLGGSNTEAFF
TGCGCCAGCAGCTTGGGTGGCTCGAACACTGAAGCTTTCTTT
>-|-|TRBV29-1|TRBJ2-7
CSVEGLRTREQYF
TGCAGCGTTGAAGGACTGAGAACTAGAGAGCAGTACTTC
>-|-|TRBV6-5|TRBJ2-2
CASTVSGDTGELFF
TGTGCCAGTACGGTTAGTGGTGACACCGGGGAGCTGTTTTTT
>TRBD2|-|TRBV4-1|TRBJ2-7
CASSQDSRLAAYEQYF
TGCGCCAGCAGCCAAGATTCCCGCCTAGCGGCCTACGAGCAGTACTTC
>-|few|TRBV5-6|TRBJ1-2
CASSLQGRFGYTF
TGTGCCAGCAGCTTACAGGGAAGGTTTGGCTACACCTTC
>-|-|TRBV5-1|TRBJ1-3
CASSINSLLKHSGNTIYF
TGCGCCAGCAGCATAAACAGCCTGCTGAAACACTCTGGAAACACCATATATTTT
>-|-|TRBV3-1/TRBV3-2|TRBJ1-2
CASSLVGDYGYTF
TGTGCCAGCAGCCTTGTCGGGGACTATGGCTACACCTTC
>-|-|TRBV6-5|TRBJ2-7
CASSRETGFYEQYF
TGTGCCAGCAGCCGAGAGACGGGTTTTTATGAGCAGTACTTC
>-|once|TRBV11-2|TRBJ2-2
CASSLAGWAGELFF
TGTGCCAGCAGCCTGGCAGGGTGGGCCGGGGAGCTGTTTTTT
>-|-|TRBV28|TRBJ1-2
CASSSRGRIDYGYTF
TGTGCCAGCAGTTCTAGGGGCCGAATCGACTATGGCTACACCTTC
>TRBD2|-|TRBV24-1|TRBJ2-7
CATSDQTGLAGPRSYEQYF
TGTGCCACCAGTGATCAGACGGGACTAGCGGGGCCCCGCTCCTACGAGCAGTACTTC
>-|few|TRBV7-2|TRBJ1-6
CASSLVVRLSYNSPLHF
TGTGCCAGCAGCTTAGTGGTCAGGCTCTCCTATAATTCACCCCTCCACTTT
>-|-|TRBV27|TRBJ2-1
CASSLGRYNEQFF
TGTGCCAGCAGTTTAGGGCGTTACAATGAGCAGTTCTTC
>-|-|TRBV6-5|TRBJ2-2
CASSYQARTDGELFF
TGTGCCAGCAGTTACCAGGCGAGGACAGACGGGGAGCTGTTTTTT
>TRBD1|-|TRBV6-5|TRBJ1-5
CASSLGQRNQPQHF
TGTGCCAGCAGTTTGGGACAGCGTAATCAGCCCCAGCATTTT
>-|-|TRBV3-1/TRBV3-2|TRBJ2-3
CASSQSADTQYF
TGTGCCAGCAGCCAATCAGCAGATACGCAGTATTTT
>TRBD1|-|TRBV5-4|TRBJ1-2
CASSRASGTALRYTF
TGTGCCAGCAGCAGGGCTTCCGGGACAGCTTTACGCTACACCTTC
>TRBD1|-|TRBV24-1|TRBJ2-1
CATSDLAPGQGSYNEQFF
TGTGCCACCAGTGATTTAGCACCGGGACAGGGTTCCTACAATGAGCAGTTCTTC
>TRBD2|-|TRBV2|TRBJ2-3
CASSESSGGATDTQYF
TGTGCCAGCAGTGAGTCTAGCGGGGGGGCAACCGATACGCAGTATTTT